This TCR beta chain was recovered during a study of OX40 agonist ivuxolimab in advanced cancers. The germline CDR1 and CDR2 sequences are MNHEY and SMNVEV (reference sequence). V was pared by 3 bases and J by 4 bases, with 4 bases between. The CDR3 contains 12 residues. The data were produced by immunoSEQ multiplex PCR, yet TCRdb's version contains in-frame clones alone and is incomplete. Here the sample spans about 64,000 clones, about 88% being singletons. This chain connects TRBV27 to TRBJ1-5; D remains unclear. This TCR derives from an adult with an advanced solid tumor such as melanoma, head and neck, liver or kidney cancer. Specimen: CD4+ or CD8+ T cells sorted from blood, collected in a trial of the OX40 agonist ivuxolimab. The CDR3 reads CASSFLNQPQHF. The CDR3 DNA follows: TGTGCCAGCAGTTTCTTAAATCAGCCCCAGCATTTT.